This note documents a single T cell receptor (beta chain) sequence. The target antigen is unknown. This entry belongs to a study of Tregs in tolerant kidney transplant recipients. Study background: Related graft donors supplied nonmyeloablative bone marrow transplants, and mixed chimerism was transient. Study findings and constraints: In tolerant patients, donor-specific Tregs outgrew total Tregs, suggesting antigen-driven expansion.

Data came from immunoSEQ multiplex PCR; TCRdb stores just in-frame clones and leaves some out. Of tens of thousands of clones in the sample, roughly 93% were seen once. Germline CDR1 and CDR2: SGHRS and YFSETQ. The CDR3 extends over 16 amino acids. The V gene lost 3 bases and the J gene lost 4 bases, with 19 bases spanning the gap. Thawed PBMCs were FACS-sorted into unstimulated CD4+CD25+CD127- regulatory T cells, CD4+CD25- non-regulatory cells, CD4 and CD8 cells. The J gene is TRBJ2-5, the V gene TRBV5-1, with D tentatively TRBD2 (5 bases). The starting material was CD4+ T cells from blood, obtained before the transplant. The sequence was collected from a human donor who received a combined kidney and bone marrow transplant. CDR3 sequence (DNA): TGCGCCAGCAGCTCGTCGGGAAGGGTCAATGGAGAGACCCAGTACTTC. It is translated as CASSSSGRVNGETQYF.